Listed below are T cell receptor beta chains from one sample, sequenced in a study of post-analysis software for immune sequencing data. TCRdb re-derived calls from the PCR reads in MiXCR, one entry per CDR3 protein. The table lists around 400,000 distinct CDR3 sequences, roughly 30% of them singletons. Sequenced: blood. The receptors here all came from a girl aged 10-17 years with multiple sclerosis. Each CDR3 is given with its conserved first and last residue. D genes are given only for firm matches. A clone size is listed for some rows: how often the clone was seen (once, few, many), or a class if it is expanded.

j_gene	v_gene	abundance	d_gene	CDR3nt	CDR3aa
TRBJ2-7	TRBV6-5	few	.	TGTGCCAGCAGTTATGGTTTAGGGGTGTCCCCCTACGAGCAGTACTTC	CASSYGLGVSPYEQYF
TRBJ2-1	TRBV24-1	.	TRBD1	TGTGCCACCAGTGATTTTTGGGAAAGGACAGGGGCAGGTGAGCAGTTCTTC	CATSDFWERTGAGEQFF
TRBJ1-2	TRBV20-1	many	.	TGCAGTGCTAGAGATCTGGCGTCCTTCTTTAACTATGGCTACACCTTC	CSARDLASFFNYGYTF
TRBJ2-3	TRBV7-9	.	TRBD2	TGTGCCAGCAACTTGGGACTAGCGAACACAGATACGCAGTATTTT	CASNLGLANTDTQYF
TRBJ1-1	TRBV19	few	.	TGTGCCAGTAGTATATGGAAACCGAACACTGAAGCTTTCTTT	CASSIWKPNTEAFF
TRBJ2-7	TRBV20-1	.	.	TGCAGTGCTAGAGATGGGAGACAAGGGTCCTACGAGCAGTACTTC	CSARDGRQGSYEQYF
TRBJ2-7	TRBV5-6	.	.	TGTGCCAGCAGCTTGCAGGGGTTCCACGAGCAGTACTTC	CASSLQGFHEQYF
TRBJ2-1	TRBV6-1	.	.	TGTGCCAGCAGTGCGGTAGGGAGCTCCTACAATGAGCAGTTCTTC	CASSAVGSSYNEQFF
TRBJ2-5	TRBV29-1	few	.	TGCAGCGTTGACCCTAGAATGCCCCAAGAGACCCAGTACTTC	CSVDPRMPQETQYF
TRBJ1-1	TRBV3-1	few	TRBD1	TGTGCCACCAGGGACAGGGACACTGAAGCTTTCTTT	CATRDRDTEAFF